Listed here are 25 T cell receptor beta chains from one sample, sequenced in a study of CD8 T cells in ankylosing spondylitis (TCRdb year 2017). Their cognate antigens are unknown. General findings and caveats noted by the study authors: Blood from ankylosing spondylitis patients appeared to be characterized by a TCR beta motif made up of several highly homologous amino acid variants.

Receptor libraries were prepared by 5' RACE. TCRdb lists the instrument as Illumina HiSeq 2500. TCRdb handled the public reads itself, with Q25 trimming in fastp and clone calling in MiXCR, and kept productive beta chains. Each record represents a unique CDR3 protein, reported with the most common genes and DNA among its rows. The sample profile shows about 840,000 distinct CDR3 sequences; 12% of them were found once. The ten largest clones represent roughly 0.51% of the sample. The sequenced sample consisted of blood, either unsorted or a sorted T cell fraction (not recorded which). These receptors originate from a male donor with ankylosing spondylitis.

In this sample, this clonotype turned up a few times. This sequence joins TRBV6-5 and TRBJ1-2; D unresolved. CDR1 and CDR2 (germline): MNHEY, SVGAGI. Trimming stripped 0 bases from V and 4 bases from J, with 9 bases between. The CDR3 has 14 amino acids. In DNA form, the CDR3 reads TGTGCCAGCAGTTACTCGACGAGTGGCTATGGCTACACCTTC. Residues: CASSYSTSGYGYTF.

V and J are TRBV28 and TRBJ2-7; no clear D. This CDR3 is built from 15 residues. The V end was cut by 2 bases, the J end by 9 bases, with 20 bases between. Per germline, CDR1 MDHEN and CDR2 SYDVKM. The CDR3 coding sequence is TGTGCCAGCAGTTTAGTTATGTCGCCCCATCTTGGGCAGTACTTC. Its protein product is CASSLVMSPHLGQYF.

This clonotype came up a few times. The rearrangement links TRBV9 to TRBJ2-5; perhaps D is TRBD1 or TRBD2 (5 bases each). Germline loops: CDR1 SGDLS, CDR2 YYNGEE. The V end lost 4 bases, the J end lost 2 bases, and 18 bases lay between the germline ends. This CDR3 has 16 amino acids. CDR3 nucleotide sequence: TGTGCCAGCAGCTCGAAGAGTAGAGGGGTACAAGAGACCCAGTACTTC. Protein product: CASSSKSRGVQETQYF.

V is TRBV7-9 and J is TRBJ2-7; D is unclear. The CDR3 spans 13 residues. Trimming shortened V by 4 bases and J by 3 bases, and 10 bases separated the two germline ends. Germline loops: CDR1 SEHNR, CDR2 FQNEAQ (reference sequence). Here the CDR3 reads CASSSYPLYEQYF. DNA of the CDR3: TGTGCCAGCAGCTCCTATCCCCTCTACGAGCAGTACTTC. The full variable domain, rest sourced from reference TRBV7-9 and TRBJ2-7, is DTGVSQNPRHKITKRGQNVTFRCDPISEHNRLYWYRQTLGQGPEFLTYFQNEAQLEKSRLLSDRFSAERPKGSFSTLEIQRTEQGDSAMYLCASSSYPLYEQYFGPGTRLTVT.

This rearrangement joins TRBV20-1 to TRBJ2-5; 8 bases line up with TRBD1. The germline CDR1 and CDR2 sequences are DFQATT and SNEGSKA (reference sequence). The ends lost 5 bases at V and 1 base at J; junction bases unmatched: 6. This CDR3 region has 14 residues. The CDR3 reads CSAARTGFQETQYF. The CDR3 DNA follows: TGCAGTGCTGCAAGGACAGGGTTCCAAGAGACCCAGTACTTC.

This clonotype was seen a few times. The J gene is TRBJ1-6, the V gene TRBV7-2; weak D call: TRBD1 (6 bases). CDR1 is SGHTA, CDR2 FQGNSA, per germline. The CDR3 loop spans 16 amino acids. Trimming stripped 4 bases from V and 0 bases from J, with 10 bases between. The CDR3 DNA sequence: TGTGCCAGCAGCTCATACAGGGTCTCCTATAATTCACCCCTCCACTTT. This translates into CASSSYRVSYNSPLHF.

This chain links TRBV6-2 or TRBV6-3 with TRBJ1-2; 11 bases match TRBD1. CDR3 length: 15 amino acids. Germline V gene sequence: CDR1 MNHEY, CDR2 SVGEGT. V shed 6 bases, J shed 2 bases, and the junction held 5 bases outside the gene matches. CDR3 in DNA: TGTGCCAGCAGGAGACGGACAGGGGGCAACTATGGCTACACCTTC. It translates to CASRRRTGGNYGYTF.

This clonotype was seen a handful of times. The V gene is TRBV20-1, the J gene TRBJ2-7; a possible D gene is TRBD2 (7 bases). Trimming removed 6 bases at V and 3 bases at J, with 15 bases between. The CDR3 loop spans 13 amino acids. Per germline, CDR1 DFQATT and CDR2 SNEGSKA (reference sequence). As DNA, the CDR3 is TGCAGTGCCCGGGGGGCCCACTTCTACGAGCAGTACTTC. Its protein product is CSARGAHFYEQYF.

V and J are TRBV7-2 and TRBJ2-2; D unresolved. The CDR3 length is 15 residues. CDR1 is SGHTA, CDR2 FQGNSA, per germline. Trimming took off 1 base at V and 1 base at J, with 7 bases between the two ends. CDR3 amino acids: CASSLVGRNTGELFF. DNA for the CDR3: TGTGCCAGCAGCTTAGTTGGGCGGAACACCGGGGAGCTGTTTTTT.

This clonotype has more than one count but fewer than ten. The gene calls are TRBV20-1 and TRBJ1-2, with D possibly matching TRBD1 (5 bases). The CDR3 has 12 residues. V gave up 4 bases and J gave up 6 bases, with 12 bases separating them. The germline CDR1 and CDR2 sequences are DFQATT and SNEGSKA (reference sequence). The CDR3 reads CSATRDHNGYTF. CDR3 DNA: TGCAGTGCTACCCGGGACCATAATGGCTACACCTTC.

The genes are TRBV4-2 and TRBJ1-1, with D possibly matching TRBD1 (5 bases). Germline V lookup: CDR1 LGHNA, CDR2 YNFKEQ. The germline V and J ends were trimmed by 5 bases and 4 bases, with 17 bases remaining between them. There are 15 residues in the CDR3. The CDR3 spells CASSSMGGLITEAFF. The DNA for the CDR3 is TGTGCCAGCAGCTCTATGGGGGGGTTGATCACTGAAGCTTTCTTT.

The chain employs TRBV10-3 and TRBJ1-5; 12 bases map to TRBD1. Per germline, CDR1 ENHRY and CDR2 SYGVKD. The CDR3 has 16 residues. V lost 3 bases to trimming and J lost 7 bases; unmatched junction nucleotides: 7. The CDR3 DNA reads TGTGCCATCAGTGACCACCGGGACAGGGGGCAACAGCCCCAGCATTTT. Translating it yields CAISDHRDRGQQPQHF.

The chain uses TRBV6-1 and TRBJ2-7; TRBD2 matches 10 bases. The germline CDR1 and CDR2 sequences are MNHNS and SASEGT. The CDR3 runs to 15 residues. V shed 1 base, J shed 3 bases, and the junction held 3 bases outside the gene matches. The CDR3 protein is CASSEVSSGGYEQYF. The CDR3 DNA sequence: TGTGCCAGCAGTGAAGTGTCTAGCGGGGGCTACGAGCAGTACTTC.

In DNA, the CDR3 is TGCGCCAGCAGCCGCGGAAATTTGGACGGAGAGACCCAGTACTTC. The encoded protein is CASSRGNLDGETQYF. The chain uses TRBV4-3 and TRBJ2-5, with D unclear. V lost 4 bases to trimming and J lost 4 bases, with 16 bases between them. This CDR3 spans 15 amino acids. Germline V gives CDR1 LGHNA, CDR2 YSLEER.

This clonotype has more than one count but fewer than ten. The V gene is TRBV7-9, the J gene TRBJ2-1; 12 bases agree with TRBD2. The V and J ends lost 6 bases and 9 bases, in that order; junction bases with no gene match: 12. Germline V gene lookup returns CDR1 SEHNR and CDR2 FQNEAQ (reference sequence). CDR3 size: 16 residues. CDR3 in DNA: TGTGCCAGCAGTTTCCGGACTAGCGGGATGCTCAGTGAGCAGTTCTTC. Protein sequence: CASSFRTSGMLSEQFF.

The chain is built from TRBV5-6 and TRBJ2-3; 7 bases are a match to TRBD2. This CDR3 comprises 14 residues. Germline loops: CDR1 SGHDT, CDR2 YYEEEE. Germline trimming cut 6 bases from V and 4 bases from J; bases unmatched to any gene: 8. This CDR3 reads CASILARGSDTQYF. CDR3 sequence (DNA): TGTGCCAGCATACTAGCGAGAGGTTCAGATACGCAGTATTTT.

The table lists this clonotype with a few counts. This chain joins TRBV12-3 or TRBV12-4 and TRBJ2-7, with D perhaps matching TRBD2 (6 bases). V was pared by 7 bases and J by 2 bases, with 21 bases between. CDR3 length: 16 amino acids. The CDR3: CASTFGRRGPTYEQYF. The CDR3, as DNA: TGTGCCAGCACCTTTGGACGGCGGGGACCTACCTACGAGCAGTACTTC.

In this sample, this clonotype turned up many times. In DNA, the CDR3 is TGTGCCAGCTCACCAGGGTTAGAGGCAGAGAATGAGCAGTTCTTC. This sequence encodes CASSPGLEAENEQFF. This chain connects TRBV18 to TRBJ2-1; D call uncertain. The CDR3 spans 15 residues. From germline, CDR1 is KGHSH and CDR2 LQKENI. V was trimmed by 2 bases and J by 7 bases, leaving 15 bases between them.

This clonotype has more than one count but fewer than ten. The V gene is TRBV12-3 or TRBV12-4, the J gene TRBJ2-6; unclear D gene. Trimming shortened V by 7 bases and J by 2 bases, and 6 bases separated the two germline ends. This CDR3 region has 13 residues. Here the CDR3 reads CASKAAGANVLTF. CDR3 sequence (DNA): TGTGCCAGCAAGGCAGCTGGGGCCAACGTCCTGACTTTC.

The chain employs TRBV20-1 and TRBJ2-3; 12 bases line up with TRBD2. This CDR3 region has 14 residues. With 5 bases clipped from V and 4 bases from J, the junction kept 4 bases outside the gene matches. Germline V gene sequence: CDR1 DFQATT, CDR2 SNEGSKA (reference sequence). In DNA, the CDR3 is TGCAGTGCTGGAACTAGCGGGGGGTCAGATACGCAGTATTTT. Residues: CSAGTSGGSDTQYF.

This clonotype has only a few counts. The chain employs TRBV20-1 and TRBJ1-5; no firm D call. Per the germline V gene, CDR1 is DFQATT and CDR2 is SNEGSKA (reference sequence). The V and J ends lost 3 bases and 0 bases respectively, with 3 bases between them. The CDR3 sequence is 12 residues long. CDR3 loop: CSARTSNQPQHF. CDR3 sequence (DNA): TGCAGTGCTAGGACTAGCAATCAGCCCCAGCATTTT.

This clonotype has a handful of counts. This rearrangement joins TRBV7-9 to TRBJ2-7; D is undetermined. This CDR3 has 13 amino acids. Germline V CDR1 and CDR2: SEHNR, FQNEAQ (reference sequence). V was trimmed by 1 base and J by 6 bases, leaving 10 bases between them. The CDR3 loop reads CASSLGATREQYF. The CDR3 DNA reads TGTGCCAGCAGCTTAGGAGCTACTCGCGAGCAGTACTTC.

The rearrangement uses TRBV7-2 and TRBJ2-7; D call uncertain. The CDR3 runs 14 residues. V gave up 5 bases and J gave up 0 bases, with 11 bases separating them. Germline CDR1 SGHTA, CDR2 FQGNSA. The CDR3 DNA follows: TGTGCCAGCAGCCCAGACTTTGGCTCCTACGAGCAGTACTTC. As protein: CASSPDFGSYEQYF.

The chain employs TRBV20-1 and TRBJ2-5, with a tentative D call TRBD1 (5 bases). This CDR3 contains 13 residues. CDR1 DFQATT and CDR2 SNEGSKA come from the germline V gene (reference sequence). Trimming took 1 base from V and 3 from J, leaving 9 bases between them. CDR3 bases: TGCAGTGCTAGAGCCCCACAGGAAGAGACCCAGTACTTC. It translates to CSARAPQEETQYF.

This clonotype was detected many times. This chain connects TRBV20-1 to TRBJ2-1; 7 bases agree with TRBD2. Trimming removed 6 bases from V and 3 bases from J; junction bases left unmatched: 5. This CDR3 has 13 residues. Germline V gene data show CDR1 as DFQATT and CDR2 as SNEGSKA (reference sequence). CDR3 coding DNA: TGCAGTGCACCTAGCGGCCTCTACAATGAGCAGTTCTTC. It is translated as CSAPSGLYNEQFF.